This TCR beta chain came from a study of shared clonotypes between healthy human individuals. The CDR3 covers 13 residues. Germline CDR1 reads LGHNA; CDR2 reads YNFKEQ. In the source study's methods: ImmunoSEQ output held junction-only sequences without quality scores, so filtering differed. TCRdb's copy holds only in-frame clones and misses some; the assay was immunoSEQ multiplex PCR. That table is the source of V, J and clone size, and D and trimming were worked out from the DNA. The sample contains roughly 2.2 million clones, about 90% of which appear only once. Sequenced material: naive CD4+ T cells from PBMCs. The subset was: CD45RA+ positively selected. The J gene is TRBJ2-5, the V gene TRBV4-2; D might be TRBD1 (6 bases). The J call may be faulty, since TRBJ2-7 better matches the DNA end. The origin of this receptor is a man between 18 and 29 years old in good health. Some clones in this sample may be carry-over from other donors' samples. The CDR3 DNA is TGTGCCAGCAGCCGCGAACAGGGCTACGAGCAGTACTTC. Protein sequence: CASSREQGYEQYF.